Listed below are T cell receptor beta chains from one sample, sequenced in a study of Graves' ophthalmopathy and Graves' hyperthyroidism. TCRdb used MiXCR to reprocess the multiplex PCR reads, holding one entry per CDR3 protein. The repertoire has around 470,000 distinct CDR3 sequences, approximately 15% of them found once; the top ten carry 8% to 10%. What was sequenced was blood. The receptors here all came from a young woman with Graves' ophthalmopathy. CDR3s include the opening cysteine and the closing phenylalanine or tryptophan. A D gene is named only where the DNA matches it firmly. Clone sizes are given selectively: once, few, many, or a class where the clone is expanded.

clone_size j_call v_call cdr3_length d_call cdr3_aa cdr3_nt
many TRBJ1-5 TRBV4-2 15 NA CASSQGRRGGQPQHF TGTGCCAGCAGCCAAGGGCGCAGGGGTGGTCAGCCCCAGCATTTT
many TRBJ2-7 TRBV18 13 NA CASSRNPTYEQYF TGTGCCAGCTCACGGAACCCAACCTACGAGCAGTACTTC
NA TRBJ2-7 TRBV6-5 11 NA CASSYSGREYF TGTGCCAGCAGTTACTCGGGTCGGGAGTACTTC
many TRBJ1-2 TRBV6-2/TRBV6-3 14 TRBD1 CASSSPNRGGGYTF TGTGCCAGCAGTTCCCCCAACAGGGGGGGTGGCTACACCTTC
many TRBJ2-7 TRBV4-1 13 NA CASSRDGPLEQYF TGCGCCAGCAGCCGGGACGGCCCCCTCGAGCAGTACTTC
NA TRBJ1-1 TRBV11-3 15 NA CASSFLRGMNTEAFF TGTGCCAGCAGCTTTCTGAGGGGAATGAACACTGAAGCTTTCTTT
many TRBJ2-7 TRBV28 14 TRBD1 CASRPDRPAYEQYF TGTGCCAGCAGACCGGACAGGCCGGCCTACGAGCAGTACTTC
many TRBJ1-1 TRBV12-3/TRBV12-4 14 NA CASRDQGLVTEAFF TGTGCCAGCAGGGACCAGGGTCTGGTCACTGAAGCTTTCTTT
many TRBJ2-2 TRBV5-1 15 NA CASSFGQIGTGELFF TGCGCCAGCAGCTTTGGCCAAATAGGCACCGGGGAGCTGTTTTTT
NA TRBJ2-5 TRBV12-5 12 NA CASRGIEETQYF TGTGCTAGCCGTGGGATCGAAGAGACCCAGTACTTC
many TRBJ1-1 TRBV12-3/TRBV12-4 13 NA CASSSRRRTEAFF TGTGCCAGCAGTTCGCGCCGGCGCACTGAAGCTTTCTTT
NA TRBJ2-7 TRBV30 11 NA CAWGAGTFQYF TGTGCCTGGGGGGCCGGGACTTTTCAGTACTTC
many TRBJ1-1 TRBV6-1 13 TRBD1 CASRAGQYIEAFF TGTGCCAGCAGGGCGGGACAGTATATTGAAGCTTTCTTT
many TRBJ1-5 TRBV9 15 NA CASSADGNSNQPQHF TGTGCCAGCAGCGCGGACGGGAATAGCAATCAGCCCCAGCATTTT
NA TRBJ1-4 TRBV11-2 14 NA CASSLGLTGEKLFF TGTGCCAGCAGCCTCGGACTGACGGGCGAAAAACTGTTTTTT
few TRBJ2-5 TRBV5-1 15 TRBD1 CASSLVPTGGTPRYF TGCGCCAGCAGCTTGGTGCCCACAGGGGGCACCCCTCGGTACTTC
NA TRBJ2-3 TRBV11-1 15 TRBD2 CASSPKTGGPDTQYF TGTGCCAGCAGCCCGAAAACGGGGGGGCCTGATACGCAGTATTTT
few TRBJ2-5 TRBV6-1 15 TRBD2 CASRRTSGIEETQYF TGTGCCAGCAGAAGAACTAGCGGGATTGAGGAGACCCAGTACTTC
many TRBJ2-7 TRBV11-2 16 NA CASSLGLTGGTYEQYF TGTGCCAGCAGCTTAGGTTTAACTGGCGGGACCTACGAGCAGTACTTC
many TRBJ2-7 TRBV6-5 16 NA CASSYGMVGGLYEQYF TGTGCCAGCAGTTACGGGATGGTCGGCGGACTCTACGAGCAGTACTTC
many TRBJ1-2 TRBV28 14 NA CASRTPRRDYGYTF TGTGCCAGCAGAACCCCGCGGAGGGACTATGGCTACACCTTC
NA TRBJ2-7 TRBV20-1 18 NA CSARGHKVASSSSYEQYF TGCAGTGCTAGAGGCCATAAGGTGGCCTCCTCAAGCTCCTACGAGCAGTACTTC
many TRBJ1-2 TRBV19 14 NA CASSYSGRGYGYTF TGTGCCAGTAGTTATTCCGGCAGAGGCTATGGCTACACCTTC
NA TRBJ2-5 TRBV19 16 TRBD2 CASSTHPGGVAETQYF TGTGCCAGTAGTACCCACCCGGGGGGGGTGGCAGAGACCCAGTACTTC
many TRBJ2-7 TRBV27 14 NA CASSLMGHGYEQYF TGTGCCAGCAGTCTCATGGGACACGGATACGAGCAGTACTTC
many TRBJ1-6 TRBV2 12 TRBD1 CASRQGSSPLHF TGTGCCAGCAGACAGGGGAGTTCACCCCTCCACTTT